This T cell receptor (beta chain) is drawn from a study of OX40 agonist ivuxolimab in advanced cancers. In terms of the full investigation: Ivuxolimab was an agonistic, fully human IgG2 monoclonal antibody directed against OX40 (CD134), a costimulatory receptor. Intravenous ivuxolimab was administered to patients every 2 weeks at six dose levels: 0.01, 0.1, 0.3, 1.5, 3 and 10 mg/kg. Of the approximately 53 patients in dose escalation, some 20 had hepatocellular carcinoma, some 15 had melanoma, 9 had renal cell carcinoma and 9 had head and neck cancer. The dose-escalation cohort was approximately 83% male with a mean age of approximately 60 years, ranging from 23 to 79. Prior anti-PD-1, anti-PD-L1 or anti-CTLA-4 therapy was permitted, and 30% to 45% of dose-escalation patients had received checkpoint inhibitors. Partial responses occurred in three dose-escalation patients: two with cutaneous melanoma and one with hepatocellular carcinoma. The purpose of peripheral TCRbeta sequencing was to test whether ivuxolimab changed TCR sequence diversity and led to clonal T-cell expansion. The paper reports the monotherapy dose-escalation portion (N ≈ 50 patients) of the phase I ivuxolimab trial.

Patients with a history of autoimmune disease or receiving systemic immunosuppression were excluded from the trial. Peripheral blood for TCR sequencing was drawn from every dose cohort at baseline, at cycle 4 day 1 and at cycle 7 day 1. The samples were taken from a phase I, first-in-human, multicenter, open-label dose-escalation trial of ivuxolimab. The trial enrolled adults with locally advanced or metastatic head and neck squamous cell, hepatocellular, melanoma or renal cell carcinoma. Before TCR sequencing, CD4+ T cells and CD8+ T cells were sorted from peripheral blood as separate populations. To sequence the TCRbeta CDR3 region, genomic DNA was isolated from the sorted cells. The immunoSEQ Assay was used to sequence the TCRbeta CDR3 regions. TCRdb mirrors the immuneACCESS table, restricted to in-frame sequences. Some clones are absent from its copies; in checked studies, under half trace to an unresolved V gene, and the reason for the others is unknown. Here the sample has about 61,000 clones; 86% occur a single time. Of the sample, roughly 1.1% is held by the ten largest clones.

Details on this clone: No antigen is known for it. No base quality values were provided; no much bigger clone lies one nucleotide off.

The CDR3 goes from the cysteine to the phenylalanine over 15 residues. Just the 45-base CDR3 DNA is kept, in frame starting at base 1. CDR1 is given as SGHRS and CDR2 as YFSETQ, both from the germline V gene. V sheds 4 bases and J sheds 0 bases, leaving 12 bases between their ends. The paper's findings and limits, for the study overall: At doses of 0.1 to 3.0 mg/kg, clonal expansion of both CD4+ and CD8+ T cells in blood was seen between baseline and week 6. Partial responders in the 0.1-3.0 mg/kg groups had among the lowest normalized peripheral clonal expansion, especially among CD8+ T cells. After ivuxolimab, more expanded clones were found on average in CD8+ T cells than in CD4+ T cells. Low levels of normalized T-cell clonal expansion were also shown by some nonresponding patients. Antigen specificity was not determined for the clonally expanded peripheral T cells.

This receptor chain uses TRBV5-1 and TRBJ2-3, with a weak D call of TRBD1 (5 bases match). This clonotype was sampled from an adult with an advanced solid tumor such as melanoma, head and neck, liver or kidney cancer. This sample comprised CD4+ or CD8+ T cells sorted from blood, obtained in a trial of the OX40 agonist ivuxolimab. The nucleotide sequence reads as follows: TGCGCCAGCAGCGAACGTGGGGCGAGCACAGATACGCAGTATTTT. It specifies CASSERGASTDTQYF. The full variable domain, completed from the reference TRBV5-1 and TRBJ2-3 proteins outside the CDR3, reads KAGVTQTPRYLIKTRGQQVTLSCSPISGHRSVSWYQQTPGQGLQFLFEYFSETQRNKGNFPGRFSGRQFSNSRSEMNVSTLELGDSALYLCASSERGASTDTQYFGPGTRLTVL.